The 4 T cell receptor beta chains given below trace back to one sample, sequenced in a study of shared clonotypes between healthy human individuals. Only in-frame clones appear in the TCRdb table, and some are missing; sequencing was by immunoSEQ multiplex PCR. The data contain about 2.3 million clones, 80% to 95% of them singletons. Sequenced material: naive CD4+ T cells from PBMCs. The subset here: CD45RA+ positively selected. These receptors were collected from a man aged 18 to 30 in good health. Some clones in this sample may be carry-over from other donors' samples.

This chain uses TRBV27 with TRBJ2-3, with D tentatively TRBD1 (5 bases). With 4 bases removed from V and 2 bases from J, the gap between germline ends came to 16 bases. CDR1 and CDR2 (germline): MNHEY, SMNVEV (reference sequence). CDR3 length: 16 residues. CDR3 amino acids: CASSSPFRQHTDTQYF. CDR3 DNA sequence: TGTGCCAGCAGTTCGCCATTTAGACAGCACACAGATACGCAGTATTTT.

This clone came up once. This chain joins TRBV5-4 and TRBJ2-3; possible D gene TRBD1, 6 bases. Trimming removed 2 bases from V and 2 bases from J, with 9 bases in between. Germline CDR1 SGHNT, CDR2 YYREEE (reference sequence). This CDR3 has 14 residues. The CDR3 here is CASSFDRITDTQYF. The CDR3 nucleotides read TGTGCCAGCAGCTTCGACAGGATCACAGATACGCAGTATTTT.

The V call is TRBV7-9, the J call TRBJ2-7; perhaps D is TRBD1 or TRBD2 (5 bases each). CDR3 size: 14 residues. V gave up 7 bases and J gave up 2 bases, with 15 bases separating them. CDR1 and CDR2 from the germline V gene are SEHNR and FQNEAQ (reference sequence). Here the CDR3 DNA reads TGTGCCAGCACCGATCGGGACGGAGCCTACGAGCAGTACTTC. It yields the protein CASTDRDGAYEQYF.

The rearrangement joins TRBV6-1 to TRBJ2-1; either TRBD1 or TRBD2 may fit D (7 bases each). The ends were cut back, 6 bases at V and 7 bases at J, with 16 bases in the middle. The CDR3 sequence is 14 residues long. The V gene's germline CDR1 is MNHNS and CDR2 SASEGT. Here the CDR3 reads CASRGEGAGNEQFF. The CDR3 nucleotides are TGTGCCAGCAGGGGGGAGGGGGCAGGAAATGAGCAGTTCTTC.